This T cell receptor beta chain was captured by sequencing in a study of early T cells in non-severe SARS-CoV-2 infection. At the level of the study: Whole-blood bulk RNA, unsorted, was sequenced, and chains were unpaired. Study-wide results and caveats: Comparison of clonotypes with VDJdb favored anti-spike CD8 responses while missing private and CD4 specificities.

The TCR library protocol attached unique molecular identifiers to the individual cDNA molecules. One entry per CDR3 protein, called by TCRdb with MiXCR from the 5' RACE reads. This sample yields roughly 24,000 distinct CDR3 sequences, of which 5% are seen a single time; around 4.5% belongs to the top ten. With V trimmed by 4 bases and J by 6 bases, 12 bases remained unmatched. This CDR3 is built from 16 residues. The germline V gene encodes CDR1 SGHAT and CDR2 FQNNGV. The sample holds many counts of this clonotype. Antigen specificity is unknown. The chain carries TRBV11-2 and TRBJ1-3, with 7 bases that match TRBD1. Sequencing was performed on whole blood. This sequence was found in an adult who was a healthcare worker with PCR-confirmed SARS-CoV-2 infection or an uninfected control (not recorded which). In DNA, the CDR3 is TGTGCCAGCAGCTACGGGACAGAAGCTTTCTTAAACACCATATATTTT. This gives the protein CASSYGTEAFLNTIYF. Full variable domain (outside the CDR3, taken from reference TRBV11-2 and TRBJ1-3): EAGVAQSPRYKIIEKRQSVAFWCNPISGHATLYWYQQILGQGPKLLIQFQNNGVVDDSQLPKDRFSAERLKGVDSTLKIQPAKLEDSAVYLCASSYGTEAFLNTIYFGEGSWLTVV.